This TCR beta chain was captured by sequencing in a study of response to subunit inactivated influenza vaccine. TCRdb reprocessed the RT-PCR reads with MiXCR, giving one entry per CDR3 protein. The sample lists 800,000 or so distinct CDR3 sequences, 20% to 25% occurring once. Findings and caveats of the study: Each seasonal influenza vaccination, the authors suggested, recruits few new T cells.

The CDR3 runs 18 residues. With V trimmed by 8 bases and J by 7 bases, 20 bases remained unmatched. Germline CDR1 and CDR2: LNHNV and YYDKDF (reference sequence). With respect to this clonotype: Its antigen is unidentified.

This TCR came from a middle-aged man who received an inactivated influenza vaccine. V and J are TRBV15 and TRBJ1-5, with 10 bases lining up with TRBD1. The sample was PBMCs from blood, taken roughly 5 days after vaccination. CDR3 region: CATGRRTGGRLGGQPQHF. CDR3 sequence (DNA): TGTGCCACCGGGCGGAGGACAGGGGGGAGGTTGGGCGGACAGCCCCAGCATTTT. The variable domain in full, completed from reference TRBV15 and TRBJ1-5, reads DAMVIQNPRYQVTQFGKPVTLSCSQTLNHNVMYWYQQKSSQAPKLLFHYYDKDFNNEADTPDNFQSRRPNTSFCFLDIRSPGLGDTAMYLCATGRRTGGRLGGQPQHFGDGTRLSIL.